A single T cell receptor beta chain is shown here with its context. This sample was included in a study of blood T cell repertoires in COVID-19. About the study: The United States, Italy and Spain were the sources of the acute and convalescent COVID-19 samples. Sample material is recorded as cDNA or gDNA derived from T cells, B-cell-depleted T cells, or PBMCs.

V gave up 8 bases and J gave up 1 base; unmatched junction bases: 9. The CDR3 is made up of 15 amino acids. Authors' methods: Reference gene primer amplification gave estimated nucleated cell counts. The data were produced by immunoSEQ multiplex PCR, yet TCRdb's version contains in-frame clones alone and is incomplete. The DNA was the basis for D and trimming; V, J and clone size are from that table. The table has over 150,000 clones, about 85% seen once. The sequence was collected from a man aged 35-49 years with acute or convalescent COVID-19. The chain carries TRBV23-1 and TRBJ1-2; TRBD1 matches 8 bases. TRBV23-1 is sorted into the ORF group, with uncertain function. The sequenced sample consisted of peripheral blood. Written as DNA, the CDR3 is TGCGCCAGCCGCCCGCCGGGACAGGTTAACTATGGCTACACCTTC. Translation gives CASRPPGQVNYGYTF.